These 24 T cell receptor beta chains share one sample of origin, sequenced in a study of T cells in Graves' hyperthyroidism and ophthalmopathy. The CDR3 regions of TCR beta were amplified from RNA transcripts. Initially, a first-round RT-PCR of the TCR CDR3 employed the HTBI primer set. TCRdb recomputed calls from the multiplex PCR reads with MiXCR, one row per CDR3 protein. The table shows about 360,000 distinct CDR3 sequences, with about 13% occurring only once. The source material was blood. The receptor source for this set is a woman between 18 and 29 years old with Graves' hyperthyroidism.

This clonotype showed up just a few times. V gene TRBV18 combines with J gene TRBJ2-2, with D possibly called TRBD1 or TRBD2 (5 bases each). Germline V gene lookup returns CDR1 KGHSH and CDR2 LQKENI. This CDR3 is built from 14 residues. The V and J ends lost 3 bases and 6 bases respectively, with 11 bases between them. CDR3 amino acids: CASSPRARAGELFF. CDR3 in DNA: TGTGCCAGCTCACCGAGGGCCAGGGCCGGGGAGCTGTTTTTT. Full variable domain (rest looked up from reference TRBV18 and TRBJ2-2): NAGVMQNPRHLVRRRGQEARLRCSPMKGHSHVYWYRQLPEEGLKFMVYLQKENIIDESGMPKERFSAEFPKEGPSILRIQQVVRGDSAAYFCASSPRARAGELFFGEGSRLTVL.

The table lists this clonotype with many counts. The chain joins TRBV20-1 to TRBJ2-1, with D perhaps matching TRBD1 (6 bases). The CDR3 has 14 residues. Trimming cost V 6 bases and J 6 bases, with 18 bases left between them. The germline gives CDR1 DFQATT, CDR2 SNEGSKA (reference sequence). Written as DNA, the CDR3 is TGCAGTGCACCGGACCAGGGGATGGGCAATGAGCAGTTCTTC. Encoded protein: CSAPDQGMGNEQFF.

This clonotype was counted between two and nine times. This chain uses TRBV28 with TRBJ2-7; weak D call: TRBD1 (6 bases). The CDR3 has 14 amino acids. V gave up 7 bases and J gave up 0 bases, with 13 bases separating them. CDR1 and CDR2 from the germline V gene are MDHEN and SYDVKM. CDR3 region: CASIWSTGSYEQYF. The CDR3 DNA reads as TGTGCCAGCATTTGGTCGACAGGCTCCTACGAGCAGTACTTC.

This clonotype has a count of ten or more. The gene calls are TRBV24-1 and TRBJ2-5; D remains ambiguous. V dropped 0 bases and J dropped 1 base, with 8 bases sitting between them. From germline, CDR1 is KGHDR and CDR2 SFDVKD. The CDR3 loop spans 15 amino acids. The chain's CDR3 is CATSDLAGPQETQYF. CDR3 DNA: TGTGCCACCAGTGATTTGGCCGGACCCCAAGAGACCCAGTACTTC.

This rearrangement joins TRBV20-1 to TRBJ2-5, with 12 positions matching TRBD2. V shed 0 bases, J shed 7 bases, and the junction held 18 bases outside the gene matches. Looked up from germline, CDR1 is DFQATT and CDR2 is SNEGSKA (reference sequence). The CDR3 sequence is 19 residues long. DNA for the CDR3: TGCAGTGCTAGAGATGCGTTAGGATTTGCTAGCGGGGGGGTAGGGACCCAGTACTTC. This sequence encodes CSARDALGFASGGVGTQYF.

The chain couples TRBV6-1 to TRBJ2-2; D ambiguous. There are 14 residues in the CDR3. The ends were cut back, 7 bases at V and 0 bases at J, with 9 bases in the middle. Germline CDR1 reads MNHNS; CDR2 reads SASEGT. CDR3 sequence (DNA): TGTGCCAGCAAAAGACGCGCGAACACCGGGGAGCTGTTTTTT. Protein product: CASKRRANTGELFF.

The chain couples TRBV9 to TRBJ1-6, with no clear D. The germline V gene encodes CDR1 SGDLS and CDR2 YYNGEE. The V gene lost 7 bases and the J gene lost 8 bases, with 25 bases spanning the gap. The CDR3 is made up of 17 amino acids. The CDR3 region is CASGRYAGSKADSPLHF. CDR3 DNA sequence: TGTGCCAGCGGAAGATACGCCGGGTCAAAAGCAGATTCACCCCTCCACTTT.

This clonotype has at least ten counts. The chain employs TRBV27 and TRBJ1-6; D might be TRBD1 (6 bases). Germline-derived CDR1 and CDR2 are MNHEY and SMNVEV (reference sequence). The V end was cut by 3 bases, the J end by 6 bases, with 21 bases between. This CDR3 comprises 18 residues. The CDR3 protein is CASSFFFSGVVINSPLHF. The CDR3 coding sequence is TGTGCCAGCAGTTTTTTCTTTTCAGGGGTCGTTATTAATTCACCCCTCCACTTT.

This chain links TRBV5-6 with TRBJ2-7; 8 nucleotides agree with TRBD1. Trimming cost V 1 base and J 6 bases; bases outside gene matches: 3. This CDR3 is built from 13 residues. Germline lookup yields CDR1 SGHDT and CDR2 YYEEEE. CDR3 protein: CASSLQGASEQYF. The CDR3 nucleotides read TGTGCCAGCAGCTTGCAGGGGGCTTCCGAGCAGTACTTC.

At least ten counts were recorded for this clonotype. This chain uses TRBV6-2 or TRBV6-3 with TRBJ2-7, with D hard to call. Trimming cost V 6 bases and J 5 bases, with 14 bases left between them. The germline CDR1 and CDR2 sequences are MNHEY and SVGEGT. The length of the CDR3 is 13 residues. As DNA, the CDR3 is TGTGCCAGCAGAAGACGGTTGGGAAACGAGCAGTACTTC. It encodes CASRRRLGNEQYF.

J is TRBJ1-4 and V is TRBV20-1; D not resolved. The CDR3 is 15 residues long. V lost 5 bases to trimming and J lost 0 bases, with 13 bases between them. Germline loops: CDR1 DFQATT, CDR2 SNEGSKA (reference sequence). In DNA form, the CDR3 reads TGCAGTGCTGCGGACGCAGACCCAACTAATGAAAAACTGTTTTTT. This encodes CSAADADPTNEKLFF.

This clonotype was picked up a small number of times. The chain carries TRBV7-2 and TRBJ2-5; 9 bases line up with TRBD2. J lost 1 base, V lost 10 bases, and 10 bases had no gene match. Germline assignment: CDR1 SGHTA and CDR2 FQGNSA. This CDR3 is built from 15 residues. The DNA of the CDR3 is TGTGCCACCATCAGCGGGGGGAGTGCCCAAGAGACCCAGTACTTC. It is translated as CATISGGSAQETQYF.

This clonotype was picked up many times. The gene calls are TRBV27 and TRBJ2-7; no clear D gene. CDR3 length: 15 residues. Trimming removed 2 bases from V and 4 bases from J, with 15 bases in between. Germline V CDR1 and CDR2: MNHEY, SMNVEV (reference sequence). Written as DNA, the CDR3 is TGTGCCAGCAGTTTAGACGGTACGGGTTTTTACGAGCAGTACTTC. It yields the protein CASSLDGTGFYEQYF.

This clonotype was detected many times. The CDR3 spells CASQTSGTLDEQFF. DNA of the CDR3: TGTGCCAGCCAGACTAGCGGTACCTTGGATGAGCAGTTCTTC. V usage is TRBV6-2 or TRBV6-3 and J usage is TRBJ2-1, with 9 bases lining up with TRBD2. There are 14 residues in the CDR3. The germline V gene has CDR1 MNHEY and CDR2 SVGEGT. After removal of 8 bases from V and 8 bases from J, the junction contained 10 bases not matched to a gene.

This clonotype was detected ten times or more. This chain links TRBV30 with TRBJ2-1, with D uncertain. In germline, CDR1 is GTSNPN, CDR2 SVGIG (reference sequence). V was trimmed by 3 bases and J by 6 bases, leaving 6 bases between them. The length of the CDR3 is 11 residues. The CDR3 coding sequence is TGTGCCTGGAGCCCCGCCAATGAGCAGTTCTTC. Encoded protein: CAWSPANEQFF.

This clonotype was detected many times. The chain is built from TRBV2 and TRBJ1-1; D possibly corresponds to TRBD1 (5 bases). Looked up from germline, CDR1 is SNHLY and CDR2 is FYNNEI. The CDR3 consists of 11 residues. With 9 bases removed from V and 2 bases from J, the gap between germline ends came to 7 bases. The CDR3 is CARGGNTEAFF. The CDR3 DNA reads as TGTGCCAGGGGGGGAAACACTGAAGCTTTCTTT.

There are many counts of this clonotype. CDR3 DNA: TGTGCCAGCAGCCACGGGACAGGGGTTGGCTACACCTTC. Translating gives CASSHGTGVGYTF. The V call is TRBV2, the J call TRBJ1-2; 10 bases are shared with TRBD1. Germline V gene sequence: CDR1 SNHLY, CDR2 FYNNEI. This CDR3 contains 13 residues. The V gene end was trimmed by 6 bases and the J gene end by 7 bases; junction bases not matched to a gene: 5.

This clonotype has ten or more counts. The chain recombines TRBV12-5 with TRBJ2-5; 8 nucleotides line up with TRBD2. V lost 1 base and J lost 8; bases outside the gene matches: 15. The CDR3 consists of 17 residues. Germline V gene data show CDR1 as LGHNT and CDR2 as FRNRAP. The CDR3 sequence: CASGLGPLPGGPDTQYF. CDR3 bases: TGTGCTAGTGGTTTGGGACCCCTACCGGGGGGGCCAGACACCCAGTACTTC.

A few counts support this clonotype. The chain combines TRBV4-1 with TRBJ2-1; 7 bases match TRBD1. The CDR3 is 15 residues long. From germline, CDR1 is MGHRA and CDR2 YSYEKL. V shed 2 bases, J shed 5 bases, and the junction held 6 bases outside the gene matches. The CDR3 region has the DNA TGCGCCAGCAGCCAACCTGGGACAGCAAACAATGAGCAGTTCTTC. Translated, it gives CASSQPGTANNEQFF.

This clonotype came up many times. V and J are TRBV28 and TRBJ2-2; no reliable D call. The V gene's germline CDR1 is MDHEN and CDR2 SYDVKM. Trimming cost V 4 bases and J 6 bases, with 15 bases left between them. The CDR3 spans 15 residues. The CDR3 spells CASSSEVSVAGELFF. The CDR3, as DNA: TGTGCCAGCAGTTCGGAAGTCAGTGTAGCCGGGGAGCTGTTTTTT.

This clonotype was picked up many times. The rearrangement links TRBV28 to TRBJ1-2; D gene uncertain. Germline V gives CDR1 MDHEN, CDR2 SYDVKM. CDR3 length equals 12 residues. Trimming left V 6 bases short and J 6 bases short, with 11 bases between. CDR3 bases: TGTGCCAGCAGCGTGGGAAACCATGGCTACACCTTC. It is translated as CASSVGNHGYTF.

This chain connects TRBV10-1 to TRBJ2-7; TRBD2 matches 8 bases. Germline values: CDR1 WNHNN, CDR2 SYGVQD (reference sequence). The CDR3 has 14 residues. The V and J ends lost 2 bases and 1 base, in that order; junction bases with no gene match: 1. The CDR3 nucleotides are TGCGCCAGCAGTGAGCGGGAGGGTTCCTACGAGCAGTACTTC. The encoded protein is CASSEREGSYEQYF.

There are many counts of this clonotype. The chain links TRBV12-3 or TRBV12-4 to TRBJ2-7; weak D call: TRBD2 (6 bases). This CDR3 is built from 15 residues. With 5 bases removed from V and 2 bases from J, the gap between germline ends came to 16 bases. CDR3 DNA: TGTGCCAGCAGTCCCAGACTAGTTGGGGCCTACGAGCAGTACTTC. Its protein product is CASSPRLVGAYEQYF.

This clonotype has ten or more counts. The genes are TRBV30 and TRBJ2-7, with a possible D match to TRBD1 (6 bases). Trimming removed 4 bases from V and 7 bases from J, with 23 bases in between. Looked up from germline, CDR1 is GTSNPN and CDR2 is SVGIG (reference sequence). This CDR3 spans 15 amino acids. CDR3 coding DNA: TGTGCCTGGACCCAAAGTTGGACAGACTTTTCTGAGCAGTACTTC. Translating it yields CAWTQSWTDFSEQYF.